The present T cell receptor beta chain was sequenced within a study of cytomegalovirus exposure and HLA in healthy donors. Use of 60 Vbeta and 13 Jbeta primers characterized the PCR. Measured with immunoSEQ multiplex PCR; TCRdb has only the in-frame clones, and not every one. The sample has roughly 150,000 clones, 77% seen once. Worth noting for this clone: One end of the junction does not line up with germline, which may come from a read error.

The source material was PBMCs. This sequence was found in a male donor in good health and CMV-seronegative.

The chain's CDR3 is CTSSSSGASTDTQYF. The CDR3 DNA reads TGCACCAGCAGTTCCTCAGGGGCTAGCACAGATACGCAGTATTTT. The chain links TRBV5-1 to TRBJ2-3; a possible D gene is TRBD1 (6 bases). The V gene's germline CDR1 is SGHRS and CDR2 YFSETQ. This CDR3 region has 15 residues.